Below are 15 T cell receptor beta chains sequenced from a single sample in a study of blood T cell repertoires in COVID-19. Sequencing was performed with immunoSEQ multiplex PCR; in TCRdb, only in-frame clones are kept and a portion is missing. This sample has tens of thousands of clones, with about 83% found just once. Source material: peripheral blood. The source of these receptors is a man in his forties or fifties with acute or convalescent COVID-19.

This chain connects TRBV27 to TRBJ2-1; 11 positions agree with TRBD2. After removal of 0 bases from V and 6 bases from J, the junction contained 4 bases not matched to a gene. Germline lookup yields CDR1 MNHEY and CDR2 SMNVEV (reference sequence). The CDR3 spans 16 residues. In DNA, the CDR3 is TGTGCCAGCAGTTTATCTATGGGACTAGCGGTCAATGAGCAGTTCTTC. This gives the protein CASSLSMGLAVNEQFF.

This clone was observed once. The gene calls are TRBV7-2 and TRBJ1-5, with D maybe TRBD1 (5 bases). Trimming left V 5 bases short and J 2 bases short, with 13 bases between. The CDR3 spans 15 residues. The V gene's germline CDR1 is SGHTA and CDR2 FQGNSA. The CDR3 region has the DNA TGTGCCAGCAGCGAAAGGGGTTTTGGCAATCAGCCCCAGCATTTT. Translating gives CASSERGFGNQPQHF.

This chain joins TRBV30 and TRBJ2-7, with no clear D. V lost 2 bases and J lost 7, with 18 bases in between. CDR1 and CDR2 (germline): GTSNPN, SVGIG (reference sequence). This CDR3 comprises 14 residues. The CDR3 sequence: CAWSKLSGASEQYF. CDR3 nucleotide sequence: TGTGCCTGGAGTAAATTGTCTGGAGCCTCAGAGCAGTACTTC.

This chain joins TRBV2 and TRBJ2-1; 8 nucleotides agree with TRBD2. Trimming removed 8 bases from V and 3 bases from J; junction bases left unmatched: 6. The CDR3 is 14 residues long. Germline V lookup: CDR1 SNHLY, CDR2 FYNNEI. This chain's CDR3 is CASGGGRGYNEQFF. Here the CDR3 DNA reads TGTGCCAGCGGCGGGGGGCGGGGCTACAATGAGCAGTTCTTC.

This clone was counted once. V and J are TRBV7-2 and TRBJ2-7, with D hard to call. The germline V and J ends were trimmed by 1 base and 6 bases, with 4 bases remaining between them. CDR1 is SGHTA and CDR2 is FQGNSA in the germline V gene. This CDR3 contains 11 residues. The CDR3 bases are TGTGCCAGCAGCTTAGTTCGCGAGCAGTACTTC. Protein sequence: CASSLVREQYF.

The chain uses TRBV4-3 and TRBJ1-5, with a possible D match to TRBD1 (6 bases). There are 15 residues in the CDR3. The V gene's germline CDR1 is LGHNA and CDR2 YSLEER. Trimming took off 4 bases at V and 7 bases at J, with 17 bases between the two ends. CDR3: CASSPANREKQPQHF. Here the CDR3 DNA reads TGCGCCAGCAGCCCCGCCAACAGGGAGAAACAGCCCCAGCATTTT.

This clone was seen a single time. V gene TRBV19 combines with J gene TRBJ2-7; D gene ambiguous. The V end was cut by 3 bases, the J end by 2 bases, with 11 bases between. Per germline, CDR1 LNHDA and CDR2 SQIVND (reference sequence). This CDR3 has 14 residues. In DNA, the CDR3 is TGTGCCAGTAGTATCAGGAACAGAGCCTACGAGCAGTACTTC. Its protein product is CASSIRNRAYEQYF.

The chain joins TRBV5-4 to TRBJ2-7; 8 bases map to TRBD2. The J segment lost 5 bases and the V segment lost 0 bases, leaving 10 bases of the junction unmatched. The CDR3 runs to 16 residues. Germline assignment: CDR1 SGHNT and CDR2 YYREEE (reference sequence). Here the CDR3 DNA reads TGTGCCAGCAGCTTGGCCGGGAGGGGGAGGATCGACGAGCAGTACTTC. Residues: CASSLAGRGRIDEQYF.

The chain recombines TRBV6-2 or TRBV6-3 with TRBJ2-5, with 8 bases aligning to TRBD2. This CDR3 has 15 amino acids. Germline V gene lookup returns CDR1 MNHEY and CDR2 SVGEGT. V shed 4 bases, J shed 1 base, and the junction held 5 bases outside the gene matches. CDR3 coding DNA: TGTGCCAGCAGTTTCCTAGCGGGCATCCAAGAGACCCAGTACTTC. This translates into CASSFLAGIQETQYF.

The rearrangement uses TRBV11-3 and TRBJ2-3; 7 nucleotides agree with TRBD2. In germline, CDR1 is SGHNT, CDR2 YENEEA. V was pared by 1 base and J by 4 bases, with 14 bases of the junction left unmatched. The CDR3 totals 18 residues. DNA of the CDR3: TGTGCCAGCAGCTTAGGGTGGAGGGCGGGAGAGATCCCAGATACGCAGTATTTT. Amino acids: CASSLGWRAGEIPDTQYF.

The gene calls are TRBV10-3 and TRBJ1-2; TRBD1 agrees at 7 bases. Unmatched junction bases numbered 7, after V lost 6 bases and J lost 3 bases. The CDR3 is 14 amino acids. CDR1 and CDR2 from the germline V gene are ENHRY and SYGVKD. CDR3 in DNA: TGTGCCATCAGGGAGAGGGGGCTATACTATGGCTACACCTTC. Encoded protein: CAIRERGLYYGYTF.

V gene TRBV7-9 combines with J gene TRBJ2-5; TRBD2 matches at 7 bases. The CDR3 runs 12 residues. Germline values: CDR1 SEHNR, CDR2 FQNEAQ (reference sequence). The V gene end was trimmed by 7 bases and the J gene end by 5 bases; junction bases not matched to a gene: 4. CDR3 residues: CASNGGVETQYF. CDR3 bases: TGTGCCAGCAATGGGGGGGTGGAGACCCAGTACTTC.

This clone was seen a few times. The chain couples TRBV30 to TRBJ2-7; tentatively, D is TRBD1 (6 bases). This CDR3 comprises 17 residues. V shed 5 bases and J shed 6 bases, with 29 bases lying between them. The germline V gene has CDR1 GTSNPN and CDR2 SVGIG (reference sequence). The CDR3 reads CAWGAPPPGHALAEQYF. CDR3 DNA sequence: TGTGCCTGGGGCGCCCCTCCTCCGGGACACGCCCTCGCCGAGCAGTACTTC.

This chain joins TRBV24-1 and TRBJ2-1; 7 bases are shared with TRBD1. The germline gives CDR1 KGHDR, CDR2 SFDVKD. The CDR3 covers 13 residues. V was pared by 8 bases and J by 3 bases, with 3 bases of the junction left unmatched. In DNA form, the CDR3 reads TGTGCCACCATTGGGACAGACTACAATGAGCAGTTCTTC. Residues: CATIGTDYNEQFF.

The chain uses TRBV11-3 and TRBJ1-5; perhaps TRBD1 as D (6 bases). V gave up 8 bases and J gave up 6 bases, with 14 bases separating them. The CDR3 loop spans 13 amino acids. The V gene's germline CDR1 is SGHNT and CDR2 YENEEA. The CDR3 DNA sequence: TGTGCCAGCGAGGACAGAATCATTCAGCCCCAGCATTTT. Its protein is CASEDRIIQPQHF.